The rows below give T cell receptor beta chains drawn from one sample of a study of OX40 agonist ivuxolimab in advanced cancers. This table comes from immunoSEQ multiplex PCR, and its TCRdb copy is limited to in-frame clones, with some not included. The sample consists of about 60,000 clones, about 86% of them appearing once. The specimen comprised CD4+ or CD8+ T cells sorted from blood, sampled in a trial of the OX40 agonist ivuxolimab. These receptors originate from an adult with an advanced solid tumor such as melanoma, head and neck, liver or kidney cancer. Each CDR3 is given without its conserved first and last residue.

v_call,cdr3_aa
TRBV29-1,SANPGTTEQF
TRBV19,ASSPDRTANTEAF
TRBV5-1,ASSPRLAGDRYQETQY
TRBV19,ASTPLDSNTGELF
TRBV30,AWGDRTAF
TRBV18,ASSIEGNTIY
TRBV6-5,ASRDRATEAF
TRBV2,ASKRGVAETQY
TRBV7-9,ASSYRGGPQETQY
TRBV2,ASSGTSGGQDTQY
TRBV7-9,ASSVLAGSSYNEQF
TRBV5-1,ASSLAPTGAGNTIY
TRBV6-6,ASSYALSGGYGYT
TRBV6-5,ASKPHRRENYGYT
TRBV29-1,SAGPLSPLH
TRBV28,ASSNHRGQT
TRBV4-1,ASSQGFQGRYIGYGYT
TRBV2,ASRAESNQPQH
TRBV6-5,ASSYSAEYEQY
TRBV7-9,ASSGIPRVETQY
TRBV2,ASSERGWGEKLF
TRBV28,ASSLLLNTEAF
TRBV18,ASSPPWKGPNTEAF
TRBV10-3,AIKGSGVPDYEQY
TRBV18,ASSPSRQTYEQY
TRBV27,ASSSLGTRTEKLF
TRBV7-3,ASSLTEASGGITQY
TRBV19,ASSPRQGNSNQPQH
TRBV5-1,ASAGGYKETQY
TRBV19,ASSAESSYNEQF
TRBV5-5,ASRDSRSGNTIY
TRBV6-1,ASSGGEYGNQPQH
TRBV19,ATSGTGVTNEKLF
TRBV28,ASSSRDGYGYT
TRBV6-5,ASTLLGARAGYT
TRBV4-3,ASSRDPTGDFYGYT
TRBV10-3,AIGEETQY
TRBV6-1,ASSTGLEETQY
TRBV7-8,ASSRDLRTGELF
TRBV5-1,ASSLGRSSYEQY
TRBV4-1,ASSQWTSGGSYNEQF
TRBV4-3,ASSQEARGFYNEQF
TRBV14,ASSQVSGAPLH
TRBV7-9,ASSQSRVLTEAF
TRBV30,AWSVRVAQNIQY
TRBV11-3,ASSWGANTGELF
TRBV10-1,ASSESGVYEQY
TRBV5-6,ASSLGTPYAENTEAF
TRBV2,ASRLGSATGELF
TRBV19,ASSSGTAEGQNQPQH
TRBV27,ASSLLLAGNYNEQF
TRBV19,ASRPGQGRTNYGYT
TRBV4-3,ASSQLGLALTDTQY
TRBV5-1,ASSGVGTDTQY
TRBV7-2,ASSSQGGGLGETQY